The T cell receptor beta chain described here comes from a study of shared clonotypes between healthy human individuals. Study-level information: The donor pool was made up of a couple of women and a few men aged 18 to 49. Points from the study as a whole: The study sampled only blood, and tissue repertoires likely differ. Approximately 4.6% of naive CD4 clonotypes were common to a few donors. Lower generation probabilities were found for non-shared clonotypes than for those shared by all four donors.

Assay: immunoSEQ multiplex PCR; the TCRdb copy retains only in-frame clones and omits some. Of approximately 1,500,000 clones listed, approximately 98% are singletons. With respect to this clone: As yet, its antigen is unknown.

This CDR3 comprises 16 residues. CDR1 SGHVS and CDR2 FQNEAQ come from the germline V gene. Trimming removed 5 bases from V and 7 bases from J; junction bases left unmatched: 11. Input material: naive CD4+ T cells sorted from blood. Subset denoted: CD45RA+ positively selected. The clonotype comes from a young man in good health. This sequence joins TRBV7-8 and TRBJ2-2; 9 bases align to TRBD2. The DNA for the CDR3 is TGTGCCAGCAGCCCCGGGGTTAGCGGGAGCTACGGGGAGCTGTTTTTT. Its protein product is CASSPGVSGSYGELFF.